The 24 T cell receptor beta chains given below trace back to one sample, sequenced in a study of shared clonotypes between healthy human individuals. Measured with immunoSEQ multiplex PCR; TCRdb has only the in-frame clones, and not every one. This sample has more than 2 million clones, with approximately 94% found just once. CD8 cells regarded as naive lacked CD45RO, were positively chosen for CCR7, and omitted terminally differentiated effector memory CD45RA+ cells. Sequencing was done on a sample of naive CD8+ T cells sorted from blood. All receptors come from a young man in good health.

This chain uses TRBV2 with TRBJ2-1; no definite D call. Looked up from germline, CDR1 is SNHLY and CDR2 is FYNNEI. CDR3 length: 13 residues. The V and J ends lost 0 bases and 10 bases respectively, with 10 bases between them. This CDR3 is CASSEALQREQFF. The DNA for the CDR3 is TGTGCCAGCAGTGAAGCGCTTCAGCGAGAGCAGTTCTTC.

The chain recombines TRBV2 with TRBJ1-3; no reliable D call. The germline V gene encodes CDR1 SNHLY and CDR2 FYNNEI. This CDR3 has 18 amino acids. V lost 1 base to trimming and J lost 0 bases, with 16 bases between them. The CDR3 is CASSEGIDRLSSGNTIYF. The DNA of the CDR3 is TGTGCCAGCAGTGAAGGGATTGACCGCCTGAGCTCTGGAAACACCATATATTTT.

The rearrangement links TRBV11-1 to TRBJ2-7; 7 bases match TRBD1. Losses at the gene ends were 2 bases for V and 2 bases for J; bases not matched to a gene: 6. Germline V gene sequence: CDR1 SGHAT, CDR2 FQDESV (reference sequence). The length of the CDR3 is 15 residues. The CDR3 sequence: CASSLSGTAPYEQYF. Here the CDR3 DNA reads TGTGCCAGCAGCTTATCCGGGACAGCCCCCTACGAGCAGTACTTC. Full variable domain (remainder filled in from reference TRBV11-1 and TRBJ2-7): EAEVAQSPRYKITEKSQAVAFWCDPISGHATLYWYRQILGQGPELLVQFQDESVVDDSQLPKDRFSAERLKGVDSTLKIQPAELGDSAMYLCASSLSGTAPYEQYFGPGTRLTVT.

The chain carries TRBV7-9 and TRBJ1-6; no definite D call. The CDR3 extends over 13 amino acids. Germline CDR1 and CDR2: SEHNR and FQNEAQ (reference sequence). V lost 5 bases and J 7 bases, leaving 9 bases between the germline ends. The CDR3 spells CASSDPLNSPLHF. The CDR3 DNA reads TGTGCCAGCAGCGACCCCTTGAATTCACCCCTCCACTTT. Full variable domain (remainder filled in from reference TRBV7-9 and TRBJ1-6): DTGVSQNPRHKITKRGQNVTFRCDPISEHNRLYWYRQTLGQGPEFLTYFQNEAQLEKSRLLSDRFSAERPKGSFSTLEIQRTEQGDSAMYLCASSDPLNSPLHFGNGTRLTVT.

The V call is TRBV6-6, the J call TRBJ1-6; D not resolved. Trimming left V 1 base short and J 7 bases short, with 5 bases between. The CDR3 is made up of 13 amino acids. Germline CDR1 reads MNHNY; CDR2 reads SVGAGI (reference sequence). The CDR3 is CASSYYPNSPLHF. As DNA, the CDR3 is TGTGCCAGCAGTTACTACCCAAATTCACCCCTCCACTTT.

The chain combines TRBV7-9 with TRBJ2-5, with no clear D. Germline V CDR1 and CDR2: SEHNR, FQNEAQ (reference sequence). The CDR3 contains 13 residues. The V end lost 5 bases, the J end lost 0 bases, and 7 bases lay between the germline ends. For the CDR3, the DNA is TGTGCCAGCAGCATCGGGTACCAAGAGACCCAGTACTTC. Translating gives CASSIGYQETQYF.

J is TRBJ2-7 and V is TRBV7-9, with a weak D call TRBD1 (5 bases). This CDR3 region has 15 residues. Germline CDR1 reads SEHNR; CDR2 reads FQNEAQ (reference sequence). Trimming cost V 2 bases and J 0 bases, with 11 bases left between them. In DNA, the CDR3 is TGTGCCAGCAGCTTAAAAGGGGTGAGCTCCTACGAGCAGTACTTC. This codes for CASSLKGVSSYEQYF.

The chain joins TRBV6-5 to TRBJ1-4; D is undetermined. Trimming left V 6 bases short and J 8 bases short, with 16 bases between. The CDR3 length is 14 residues. Germline CDR1 and CDR2: MNHEY and SVGAGI. CDR3 region: CASSSQEPEEKLFF. The CDR3 nucleotides are TGTGCCAGCAGCTCACAAGAGCCCGAGGAAAAACTGTTTTTT.

The chain combines TRBV7-9 with TRBJ1-2; 11 nucleotides line up with TRBD1. After removal of 5 bases from V and 8 bases from J, the junction contained 10 bases not matched to a gene. Looked up from germline, CDR1 is SEHNR and CDR2 is FQNEAQ (reference sequence). CDR3 size: 15 residues. For the CDR3, the DNA is TGTGCCAGCAGCCTCGGGACAGGGGGGCAGGACGGCTACACCTTC. Its translation is CASSLGTGGQDGYTF. The variable domain in full, with the rest retrieved from reference TRBV7-9 and TRBJ1-2, is DTGVSQNPRHKITKRGQNVTFRCDPISEHNRLYWYRQTLGQGPEFLTYFQNEAQLEKSRLLSDRFSAERPKGSFSTLEIQRTEQGDSAMYLCASSLGTGGQDGYTFGSGTRLTVV.

The chain combines TRBV7-2 with TRBJ2-1, with 7 bases aligning to TRBD2. The CDR3 spans 19 residues. Germline CDR1 reads SGHTA; CDR2 reads FQGNSA. V shed 4 bases and J 8 bases; nucleotides not matched to a gene: 23. CDR3 bases: TGTGCCAGCAGCTCGGGCTTGGGACCCCCGGGACTATCAGTCTATGAGCAGTTCTTC. As protein: CASSSGLGPPGLSVYEQFF.

V and J are TRBV6-5 and TRBJ2-7, with D uncertain. Deletions cut 5 bases from V and 6 bases from J, with 5 bases between. CDR3 length equals 10 residues. The germline gives CDR1 MNHEY, CDR2 SVGAGI. CDR3 sequence: CASSDPEQYF. CDR3 coding DNA: TGTGCCAGCAGTGACCCCGAGCAGTACTTC.

CDR3 sequence reads: CASSPGQGPGYTF. In DNA, the CDR3 is TGTGCCAGCAGCCCGGGACAGGGGCCGGGCTACACCTTC. This chain uses TRBV6-5 with TRBJ1-2; 10 bases agree with TRBD1. This CDR3 has 13 residues. After removal of 6 bases from V and 8 bases from J, the junction contained 6 bases not matched to a gene. Germline CDR1 is MNHEY and CDR2 is SVGAGI.

The chain combines TRBV30 with TRBJ2-2; unclear D gene. Germline CDR1 and CDR2: GTSNPN and SVGIG (reference sequence). V gave up 6 bases and J gave up 2 bases, with 16 bases separating them. The CDR3 extends over 15 amino acids. CDR3 nucleotides: TGTGCCTGTTCACATCCCTTCAGTAACACCGGGGAGCTGTTTTTT. Translating gives CACSHPFSNTGELFF.

Notes on this clone: Other DNA sequences in the sample encode the same CDR3. The chain uses TRBV7-9 and TRBJ2-7; 10 positions match TRBD1. This CDR3 is built from 16 residues. Trimming cost V 5 bases and J 2 bases; bases outside gene matches: 9. The germline gives CDR1 SEHNR, CDR2 FQNEAQ (reference sequence). The CDR3 nucleotides are TGTGCCAGCAGCCAGGGTCCGGGACAGGGGACCTACGAGCAGTACTTC. Translation: CASSQGPGQGTYEQYF.

The chain has TRBV7-8 and TRBJ2-1; 7 positions agree with TRBD1. V was pared by 3 bases and J by 5 bases, with 7 bases of the junction left unmatched. In germline, CDR1 is SGHVS, CDR2 FQNEAQ. CDR3 length: 15 residues. The CDR3 sequence: CASSFTTGTHNEQFF. CDR3 bases: TGTGCCAGCAGCTTCACGACAGGGACCCACAATGAGCAGTTCTTC.

The gene calls are TRBV6-6 and TRBJ2-4, with TRBD1 matching over 10 bases. After removal of 7 bases from V and 1 base from J, the junction contained 7 bases not matched to a gene. This CDR3 is 16 amino acids long. Germline lookup yields CDR1 MNHNY and CDR2 SVGAGI (reference sequence). This CDR3 reads CASTSPGQGAKNIQYF. Written as DNA, the CDR3 is TGTGCCAGCACCTCTCCGGGACAGGGGGCCAAAAACATTCAGTACTTC.

J is TRBJ2-5 and V is TRBV4-1, with 10 nucleotides matching TRBD1. The length of the CDR3 is 17 residues. Germline V lookup: CDR1 MGHRA, CDR2 YSYEKL. Losses at the gene ends were 0 bases for V and 1 base for J; bases not matched to a gene: 5. The DNA for the CDR3 is TGCGCCAGCAGCCAAGAAGGCCGGGACAGGGGCCAAGAGACCCAGTACTTC. It codes for CASSQEGRDRGQETQYF.

This clone was observed a single time. This chain links TRBV7-6 with TRBJ1-1; no firm D call. The CDR3 length is 14 residues. The V and J ends lost 5 bases and 1 base respectively, with 11 bases between them. Germline V CDR1 and CDR2: SGHVS, FNYEAQ. The CDR3 spells CASSLWTENTEAFF. In DNA form, the CDR3 reads TGTGCCAGCAGCCTATGGACGGAGAACACTGAAGCTTTCTTT.

V and J are TRBV5-6 and TRBJ1-2, with D possibly matching TRBD1 (6 bases). Trimming removed 5 bases at V and 8 bases at J, with 13 bases between. This CDR3 has 12 residues. Germline V gene lookup returns CDR1 SGHDT and CDR2 YYEEEE. CDR3 in amino acids: CASRPGAQGYTF. CDR3 coding DNA: TGTGCCAGCAGACCAGGGGCGCAGGGCTACACCTTC.

V usage is TRBV7-6 and J usage is TRBJ2-3; 7 bases map to TRBD2. This CDR3 spans 16 amino acids. Per germline, CDR1 SGHVS and CDR2 FNYEAQ. The V and J ends lost 2 bases and 3 bases, in that order; junction bases with no gene match: 8. The CDR3 nucleotides read TGTGCCAGCAGCTTATTCGGCGGGAGAAGTACAGATACGCAGTATTTT. Protein: CASSLFGGRSTDTQYF.

The gene calls are TRBV27 and TRBJ2-7; no clear D. The germline V gene has CDR1 MNHEY and CDR2 SMNVEV (reference sequence). The V end was cut by 5 bases, the J end by 7 bases, with 15 bases between. This CDR3 has 13 amino acids. CDR3 sequence: CASSTPVDDEQYF. CDR3 bases: TGTGCCAGCAGTACCCCTGTTGATGATGAGCAGTACTTC.

The V call is TRBV4-1, the J call TRBJ2-7; a possible D gene is TRBD2 (5 bases). This CDR3 spans 15 amino acids. Germline values: CDR1 MGHRA, CDR2 YSYEKL. Trimming removed 0 bases from V and 3 bases from J, with 12 bases in between. Here the CDR3 DNA reads TGCGCCAGCAGCCAAGATTTTCCTGGGAGCTACGAGCAGTACTTC. It encodes CASSQDFPGSYEQYF.

In its sample, this clone was seen once. The rearrangement links TRBV5-1 to TRBJ2-5; 7 nucleotides match TRBD1. V lost 0 bases to trimming and J lost 5 bases; unmatched junction nucleotides: 4. The CDR3 extends over 14 amino acids. Germline-derived CDR1 and CDR2 are SGHRS and YFSETQ. In nucleotides, the CDR3 is TGCGCCAGCAGCTTGGGAGGGGGCGCTGAGACCCAGTACTTC. Encoded protein: CASSLGGGAETQYF. The entire variable domain, with the rest obtained from reference TRBV5-1 and TRBJ2-5, is as follows: KAGVTQTPRYLIKTRGQQVTLSCSPISGHRSVSWYQQTPGQGLQFLFEYFSETQRNKGNFPGRFSGRQFSNSRSEMNVSTLELGDSALYLCASSLGGGAETQYFGPGTRLLVL.

The chain links TRBV11-2 to TRBJ2-5; TRBD2 aligns across 16 bases. Germline CDR1 SGHAT, CDR2 FQNNGV. Trimming at V came to 5 bases and at J to 5 bases, leaving 5 bases not matched to a gene. The CDR3 contains 16 residues. The CDR3 DNA is TGTGCCAGCAGCCAAGGGACTAGCGGGGGGGCTGAGACCCAGTACTTC. It codes for CASSQGTSGGAETQYF. The full variable domain, rest sourced from reference TRBV11-2 and TRBJ2-5, is EAGVAQSPRYKIIEKRQSVAFWCNPISGHATLYWYQQILGQGPKLLIQFQNNGVVDDSQLPKDRFSAERLKGVDSTLKIQPAKLEDSAVYLCASSQGTSGGAETQYFGPGTRLLVL.